Sequencing of this T cell receptor beta chain was carried out in a study of cytomegalovirus exposure and HLA in healthy donors. The CDR3 length is 18 residues. With 4 bases clipped from V and 1 base from J, the junction kept 12 bases outside the gene matches. The V gene's germline CDR1 is WNHNN and CDR2 SYGVQD (reference sequence). Study-wide results and limits: TCR beta V segments were, for the most part, productive about 87% or about 30% of the time in an earlier analysis. Later on, an analysis found that several of the most significant clusters appeared to be linked to common viral pathogens, which included parvovirus B19.

Vbeta (60) and Jbeta (13) primers were used in the PCR. Assay used: immunoSEQ multiplex PCR; TCRdb lists only in-frame clones, some missing. This table has under 200,000 clones, around 85% appearing once. This clone has only one observation. Its cognate antigen is unknown. The chain recombines TRBV10-1 with TRBJ2-1; TRBD1 aligns across 8 bases. The sequencing input was PBMCs. The TCR comes from a man younger than 35 in good health and CMV-seropositive. The CDR3 here is CASSGSSGGAGSYNEQFF. The CDR3 nucleotides are TGCGCCAGCAGTGGTTCTTCAGGGGGCGCGGGGTCCTACAATGAGCAGTTCTTC.